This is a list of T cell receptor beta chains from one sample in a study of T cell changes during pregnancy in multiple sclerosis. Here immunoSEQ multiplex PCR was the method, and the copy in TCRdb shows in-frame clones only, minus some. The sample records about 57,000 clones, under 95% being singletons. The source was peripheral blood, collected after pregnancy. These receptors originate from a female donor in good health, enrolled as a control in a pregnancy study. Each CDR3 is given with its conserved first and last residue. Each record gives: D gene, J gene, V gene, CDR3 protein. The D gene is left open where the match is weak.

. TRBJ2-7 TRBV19 CASKGGDGGRYEQYF
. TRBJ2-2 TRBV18 CASSPQVIHGELFF
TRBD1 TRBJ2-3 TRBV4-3 CASSRDTGGDTQYF
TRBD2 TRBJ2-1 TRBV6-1 CASGRGHNEQFF
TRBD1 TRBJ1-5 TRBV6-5 CASSSKGQGQHF
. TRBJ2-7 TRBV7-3 CASSRSENSYEQYF
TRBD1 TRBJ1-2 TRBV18 CASSIKSQGQAREHGYTF
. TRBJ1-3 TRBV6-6 CASRVAGAAGNTIYF
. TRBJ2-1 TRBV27 CASSWYGINEQFF
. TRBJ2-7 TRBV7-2 CASSLGYSYEQYF
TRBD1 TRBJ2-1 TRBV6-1 CASSRTGSSYNEQFF
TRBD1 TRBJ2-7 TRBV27 CASSEGQIYEQYF
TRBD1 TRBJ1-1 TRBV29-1 CSVEGQVNTEAFF
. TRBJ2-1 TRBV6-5 CASRGSSYNEQFF
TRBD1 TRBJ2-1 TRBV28 CASSLLGQGEGVNEQFF
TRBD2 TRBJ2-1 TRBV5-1 CASSLRAGGGHEQFF
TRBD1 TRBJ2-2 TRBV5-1 CASSSQGAGTGELFF
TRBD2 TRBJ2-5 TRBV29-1 CSVEDGGAGGLETQYF
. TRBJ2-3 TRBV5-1 CASSLSGVTSTDTQYF
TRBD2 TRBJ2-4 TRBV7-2 CASSERGTSGADIQYF
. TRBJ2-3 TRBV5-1 CASSPEDGRTDTQYF
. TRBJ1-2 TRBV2 CASKGGDYGYTF
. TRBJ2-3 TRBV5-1 CASSLLTDTQYF
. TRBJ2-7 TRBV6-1 CASSSTVIYEQYF
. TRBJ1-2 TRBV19 CASSETGRRGYTF
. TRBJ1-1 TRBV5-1 CASSGTYRDPEAFF
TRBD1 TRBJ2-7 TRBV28 CASITPPGQGAYEQYF
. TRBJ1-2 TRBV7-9 CASSLGETNYGYTF
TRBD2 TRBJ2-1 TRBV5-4 CASSLLGLEEEQFF
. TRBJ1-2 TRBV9 CASSVDPAAYGYTF
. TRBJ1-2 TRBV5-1 CASSLTSDRYYGYTF
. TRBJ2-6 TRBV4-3 CASSHEVGAGANVLTF
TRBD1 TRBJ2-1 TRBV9 CASSVDRGRSEQFF
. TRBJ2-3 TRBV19 CASRDWGTDTQYF
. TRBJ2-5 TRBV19 CASKEETQYF
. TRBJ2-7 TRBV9 CASTLGAGEGYEQYF
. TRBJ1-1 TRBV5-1 CASSPDTNTEAFF